Described below is a single TCR beta chain sequence and its context. It was during active infection that Seattle patients were enrolled and then longitudinally followed. These data are taken from a study of blood T cell repertoires in COVID-19. Study-wide background: Acute-phase and convalescent COVID-19 samples originated in the United States, Italy and Spain. From T cells, B-cell-depleted T cells, or PBMCs came the material, which was cDNA or gDNA.

Authors' processing steps: Nucleated cell counts were estimated from reference gene primer amplification. Using immunoSEQ multiplex PCR, the repertoire was profiled, and TCRdb retains in-frame clones only, with some absent. V and J calls and clone size are given by that table; D and trimming were obtained from the DNA. The sample consists of under 200,000 clones, about 87% of them appearing once. This CDR3 spans 15 amino acids. The germline gives CDR1 KGHSH, CDR2 LQKENI. V was cut by 3 bases and J by 5 bases, with 16 bases left in between. The TCR sequence derives from an older woman with COVID-19, enrolled during active disease. Material: peripheral blood. J is TRBJ1-2 and V is TRBV18; TRBD1 might be the D (5 bases). The CDR3 DNA sequence: TGTGCCAGCTCACCTTCCGGGCCTCAGGGATATGGCTACACCTTC. Amino acids: CASSPSGPQGYGYTF.